Following are 22 T cell receptor beta chains from one sample sequenced in a study of early T cells in non-severe SARS-CoV-2 infection. TCRdb called the 5' RACE reads again in MiXCR, with one record for every CDR3 protein. The table lists around 50,000 distinct CDR3 sequences, 10% to 15% of them singletons. The material sequenced was whole blood. The receptors come from an adult who was a healthcare worker with PCR-confirmed SARS-CoV-2 infection or an uninfected control (not recorded which).

This clonotype showed up many times. The chain is built from TRBV7-9 and TRBJ2-2; tentatively, D is TRBD2 (6 bases). Trimming removed 11 bases at V and 5 bases at J, with 9 bases between. The CDR3 loop spans 11 amino acids. Looked up from germline, CDR1 is SEHNR and CDR2 is FQNEAQ (reference sequence). The DNA for the CDR3 is TGTGCCTGGAGGGGTACCGGGGAGCTGTTTTTT. This gives the protein CAWRGTGELFF.

The chain recombines TRBV30 with TRBJ1-1, with 9 bases fitting TRBD1. CDR3 length: 15 residues. J was trimmed by 0 bases and V by 3 bases; bases with no gene match: 5. Germline V gene lookup returns CDR1 GTSNPN and CDR2 SVGIG (reference sequence). The CDR3 reads CAWRAGQGMNTEAFF. DNA of the CDR3: TGTGCCTGGAGAGCCGGACAGGGGATGAACACTGAAGCTTTCTTT.

In this sample, this clonotype turned up a few times. V and J are TRBV5-5 and TRBJ2-1; 8 nucleotides agree with TRBD1. This CDR3 region has 15 residues. Germline-derived CDR1 and CDR2 are SGHKS and YYEKEE (reference sequence). The V segment lost 2 bases and the J segment 8 bases; nucleotides outside the gene matches: 9. Here the CDR3 reads CASSFLLQGGHEQFF. DNA for the CDR3: TGTGCCAGCAGCTTCCTATTACAGGGGGGACATGAGCAGTTCTTC.

V is TRBV6-2 or TRBV6-3 and J is TRBJ2-1; TRBD2 agrees at 12 bases. V lost 0 bases, J lost 0 bases, and 15 bases stayed unmatched. The germline V gene has CDR1 MNHEY and CDR2 SVGEGT. CDR3 size: 22 residues. The CDR3: CASSYSKLIGLAGLSSYNEQFF. Here the CDR3 DNA reads TGTGCCAGCAGTTACTCGAAGTTAATAGGACTAGCGGGACTCAGCTCCTACAATGAGCAGTTCTTC.

This clonotype occurred many times. The chain joins TRBV20-1 to TRBJ2-7; 10 bases align to TRBD1. The germline CDR1 and CDR2 sequences are DFQATT and SNEGSKA (reference sequence). There are 13 residues in the CDR3. V lost 7 bases and J lost 1; bases outside the gene matches: 4. DNA of the CDR3: TGCAGTGGAGAGGACAGGGGGTCCTACGAGCAGTACTTC. It codes for CSGEDRGSYEQYF.

This clonotype appeared many times. The chain has TRBV20-1 and TRBJ1-6; D gene unclear. The germline gives CDR1 DFQATT, CDR2 SNEGSKA (reference sequence). Trimming pared 3 bases from V and 4 bases from J, leaving 7 bases between. There are 13 residues in the CDR3. This CDR3 reads CSARTEYNSPLHF. In DNA form, the CDR3 reads TGCAGTGCTAGGACGGAATATAATTCACCCCTCCACTTT.

Only a few counts were recorded for this clonotype. At one end the junction does not follow the germline gene, possibly because of a read error. The chain combines TRBV2 with TRBJ1-4; D not certain. The CDR3 sequence is 10 residues long. Germline values: CDR1 SNHLY, CDR2 FYNNEI. The CDR3 nucleotides are TGTGCCACTTCGGACGGAGTTTGGGTATTT. This encodes CATSDGVWVF. The whole variable domain, filled in from reference TRBV2 and TRBJ1-4, reads EPEVTQTPSHQVTQMGQEVILRCVPISNHLYFYWYRQILGQKVEFLVSFYNNEISEKSEIFDDQFSVERPDGSNFTLKIRSTKLEDSAMYFCATSDGVWVFGSGTQLSVL.

This sequence joins TRBV20-1 and TRBJ1-5; tentatively, D is TRBD1 (5 bases). V lost 1 base, J lost 6 bases, and 10 bases lay in between. Germline lookup yields CDR1 DFQATT and CDR2 SNEGSKA (reference sequence). This CDR3 region has 13 residues. The CDR3 nucleotides read TGCAGTGCTAGAGGGGCAGGGCCTCAGCCCCAGCATTTT. This codes for CSARGAGPQPQHF.

This clonotype was observed a handful of times. The chain has TRBV11-3 and TRBJ1-3; D is unclear. Trimming removed 4 bases at V and 7 bases at J, with 11 bases between. CDR1 and CDR2 from the germline V gene are SGHNT and YENEEA. This CDR3 comprises 13 residues. Here the CDR3 reads CASSSLLRNTIYF. The DNA of the CDR3 is TGTGCCAGCAGCTCCCTCCTACGGAACACCATATATTTT.

The chain combines TRBV28 with TRBJ1-5, with no clear D. Germline values: CDR1 MDHEN, CDR2 SYDVKM. V lost 5 bases and J lost 10, with 6 bases in between. The length of the CDR3 is 10 residues. CDR3 residues: CASSVEPQHF. The CDR3 region has the DNA TGTGCCAGCAGTGTGGAACCCCAGCATTTT. Full variable domain (rest looked up from reference TRBV28 and TRBJ1-5): DVKVTQSSRYLVKRTGEKVFLECVQDMDHENMFWYRQDPGLGLRLIYFSYDVKMKEKGDIPEGYSVSREKKERFSLILESASTNQTSMYLCASSVEPQHFGDGTRLSIL.

Worth noting for this clonotype: This may be a read error: a much more frequent sequence differs by one nucleotide. V is TRBV11-3 and J is TRBJ1-2; TRBD1 might be the D (6 bases). Germline V gene lookup returns CDR1 SGHNT and CDR2 YENEEA. The CDR3 consists of 13 residues. The CDR3 loop is CTSSPTGLYGYTF. CDR3 bases: TGTACCAGCAGCCCAACAGGGCTCTATGGCTACACCTTC.

This clonotype has ten or more counts. The chain uses TRBV14 and TRBJ1-3; D call uncertain. Germline V lookup: CDR1 SGHDN, CDR2 FVKESK. Trimming shortened V by 0 bases and J by 5 bases, and 5 bases separated the two germline ends. This CDR3 is 13 amino acids long. CDR3 bases: TGTGCCAGCAGCCAAGACGGGCGAAACACCATATATTTT. The encoded protein is CASSQDGRNTIYF. The variable domain in full, completed from reference TRBV14 and TRBJ1-3, reads EAGVTQFPSHSVIEKGQTVTLRCDPISGHDNLYWYRRVMGKEIKFLLHFVKESKQDESGMPNNRFLAERTGGTYSTLKVQPAELEDSGVYFCASSQDGRNTIYFGEGSWLTVV.

This clonotype turned up a few times. The chain employs TRBV20-1 and TRBJ2-7; D not resolved. CDR3 size: 11 residues. Trimming stripped 1 base from V and 4 bases from J, with 5 bases between. CDR1 and CDR2 (germline): DFQATT, SNEGSKA (reference sequence). The CDR3 coding sequence is TGCAGTGCTAGAGTGGGATACGAGCAGTACTTC. Protein product: CSARVGYEQYF.

The CDR3 here is CATSDLVRGNEQFF. The CDR3 DNA reads TGTGCCACCAGTGATTTGGTCAGGGGGAATGAGCAGTTCTTC. The chain carries TRBV24-1 and TRBJ2-1; TRBD1 matches at 7 bases. Losses at the gene ends were 0 bases for V and 7 bases for J; bases not matched to a gene: 2. CDR3 length equals 14 residues. CDR1 and CDR2 (germline): KGHDR, SFDVKD.

This clonotype was seen repeatedly, ten times or more. This rearrangement joins TRBV27 to TRBJ2-5, with D uncertain. The V gene lost 8 bases and the J gene lost 0 bases, with 10 bases spanning the gap. CDR1 and CDR2 from the germline V gene are MNHEY and SMNVEV (reference sequence). The CDR3 length is 13 residues. In DNA form, the CDR3 reads TGTGCCAGCGCCCTTAGATACCAAGAGACCCAGTACTTC. It yields the protein CASALRYQETQYF.

In its sample, this clonotype was seen many times. The V call is TRBV24-1, the J call TRBJ2-7, with no clear D. The CDR3 contains 12 residues. The V end lost 0 bases, the J end lost 6 bases, and 5 bases lay between the germline ends. Germline V gene data show CDR1 as KGHDR and CDR2 as SFDVKD. This CDR3 is CATSDLTAEQYF. The CDR3 DNA reads TGTGCCACCAGTGATTTGACCGCCGAGCAGTACTTC.

This chain's CDR3 is CASTLGVTQYF. The DNA of the CDR3 is TGTGCCAGCACCCTGGGGGTTACGCAGTATTTT. The chain has TRBV12-3 or TRBV12-4 and TRBJ2-3; tentatively, D is TRBD1 or TRBD2 (5 bases each). The CDR3 consists of 11 residues. The ends were cut back, 7 bases at V and 8 bases at J, with 10 bases in the middle.

V is TRBV12-3 or TRBV12-4 and J is TRBJ2-7; TRBD2 is a possible D gene (6 bases). CDR3 length: 15 amino acids. V lost 6 bases, J lost 2 bases, and 17 bases lay in between. The CDR3 DNA reads as TGTGCCAGCAGCCCAGGGACTTCCCCCCCCTACGAGCAGTACTTC. Encoded protein: CASSPGTSPPYEQYF.

This clonotype was counted a few times. This chain links TRBV6-2 or TRBV6-3 with TRBJ2-7; D is unclear. The CDR3 contains 15 residues. V was shortened by 0 bases and J by 2 bases, with 11 bases between the two germline ends. Germline-derived CDR1 and CDR2 are MNHEY and SVGEGT. CDR3 nucleotides: TGTGCCAGCAGTTACTCCCCAGTCCCGACCTACGAGCAGTACTTC. It encodes CASSYSPVPTYEQYF.

This clonotype was seen ten or more times. J is TRBJ1-2 and V is TRBV5-6, with 7 bases lining up with TRBD1. CDR3 length: 16 residues. J lost 4 bases, V lost 2 bases, and 11 bases had no gene match. In germline, CDR1 is SGHDT, CDR2 YYEEEE. CDR3 sequence (DNA): TGTGCCAGCAGCTTATTGACAGGGCTCATGACCTATGGCTACACCTTC. Translation: CASSLLTGLMTYGYTF.

This clonotype was recorded at least ten times. The rearrangement uses TRBV7-8 and TRBJ2-1; 10 bases align to TRBD2. The CDR3 loop spans 14 amino acids. Germline V gene sequence: CDR1 SGHVS, CDR2 FQNEAQ. V shed 1 base, J shed 9 bases, and the junction held 3 bases outside the gene matches. In nucleotides, the CDR3 is TGTGCCAGCAGCTTAGTACTAGCGGGAACTGAGCAGTTCTTC. It translates to CASSLVLAGTEQFF.

In this sample, this clonotype turned up a few times. The rearrangement links TRBV11-2 to TRBJ2-1, with D tentatively TRBD2 (6 bases). In germline, CDR1 is SGHAT, CDR2 FQNNGV. The CDR3 has 14 amino acids. Trimming shortened V by 5 bases and J by 6 bases, and 14 bases separated the two germline ends. The CDR3 bases are TGTGCCAGCAGCCCCGTTTCGACTAGCAATGAGCAGTTCTTC. Protein product: CASSPVSTSNEQFF.